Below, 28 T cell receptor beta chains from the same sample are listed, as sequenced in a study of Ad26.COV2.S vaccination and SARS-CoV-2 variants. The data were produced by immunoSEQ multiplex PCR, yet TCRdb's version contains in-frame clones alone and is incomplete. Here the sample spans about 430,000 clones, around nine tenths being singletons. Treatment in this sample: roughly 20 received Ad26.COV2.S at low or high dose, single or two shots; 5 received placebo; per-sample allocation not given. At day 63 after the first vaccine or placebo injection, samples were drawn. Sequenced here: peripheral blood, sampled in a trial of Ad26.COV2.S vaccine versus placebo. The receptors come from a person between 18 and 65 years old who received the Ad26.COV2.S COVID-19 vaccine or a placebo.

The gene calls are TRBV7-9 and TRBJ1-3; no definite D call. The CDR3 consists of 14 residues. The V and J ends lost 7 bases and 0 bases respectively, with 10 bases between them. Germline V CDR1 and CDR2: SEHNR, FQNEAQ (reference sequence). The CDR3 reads CASIRVSSGNTIYF. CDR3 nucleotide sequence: TGTGCCAGCATTAGAGTCAGCTCTGGAAACACCATATATTTT.

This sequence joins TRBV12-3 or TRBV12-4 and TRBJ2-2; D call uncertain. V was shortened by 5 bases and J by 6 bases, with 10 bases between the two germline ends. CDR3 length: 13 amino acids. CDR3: CASSPPQPGELFF. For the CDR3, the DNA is TGTGCCAGCAGTCCCCCACAACCCGGGGAGCTGTTTTTT.

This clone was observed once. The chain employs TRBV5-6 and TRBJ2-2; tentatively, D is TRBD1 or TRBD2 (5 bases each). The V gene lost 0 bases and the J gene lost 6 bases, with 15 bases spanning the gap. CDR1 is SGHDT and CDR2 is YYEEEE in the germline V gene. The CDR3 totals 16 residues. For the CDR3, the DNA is TGTGCCAGCAGCTTGGTAGACAGCGGAATTGCCGGGGAGCTGTTTTTT. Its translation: CASSLVDSGIAGELFF.

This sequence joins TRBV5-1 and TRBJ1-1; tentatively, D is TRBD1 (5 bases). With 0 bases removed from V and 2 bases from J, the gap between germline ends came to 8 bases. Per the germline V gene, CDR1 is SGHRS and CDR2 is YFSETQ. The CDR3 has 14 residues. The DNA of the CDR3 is TGCGCCAGCAGCTTGGAAGGGGTTAACACTGAAGCTTTCTTT. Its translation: CASSLEGVNTEAFF.

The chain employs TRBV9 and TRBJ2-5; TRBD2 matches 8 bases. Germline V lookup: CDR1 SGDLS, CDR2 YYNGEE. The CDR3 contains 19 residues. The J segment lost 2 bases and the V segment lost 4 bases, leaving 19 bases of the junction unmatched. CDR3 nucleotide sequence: TGTGCCAGCAGCCCAGACCCCCTTATGGTAGCGGGATATCAAGAGACCCAGTACTTC. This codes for CASSPDPLMVAGYQETQYF.

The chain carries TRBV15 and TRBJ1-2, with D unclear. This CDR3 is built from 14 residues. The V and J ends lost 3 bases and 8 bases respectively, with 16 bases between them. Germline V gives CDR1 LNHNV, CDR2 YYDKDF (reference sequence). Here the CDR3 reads CATSSPHTGRGYTF. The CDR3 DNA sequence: TGTGCCACCAGCAGCCCCCATACTGGGCGAGGCTACACCTTC. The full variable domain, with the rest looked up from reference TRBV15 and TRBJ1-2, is DAMVIQNPRYQVTQFGKPVTLSCSQTLNHNVMYWYQQKSSQAPKLLFHYYDKDFNNEADTPDNFQSRRPNTSFCFLDIRSPGLGDTAMYLCATSSPHTGRGYTFGSGTRLTVV.

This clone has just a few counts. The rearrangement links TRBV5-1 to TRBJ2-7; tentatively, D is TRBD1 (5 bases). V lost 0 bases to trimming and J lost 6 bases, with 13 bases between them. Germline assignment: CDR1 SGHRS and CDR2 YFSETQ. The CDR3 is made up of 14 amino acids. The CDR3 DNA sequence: TGCGCCAGCAGCTTGGCCATTTCTGGGGCCGAGCAGTACTTC. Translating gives CASSLAISGAEQYF.

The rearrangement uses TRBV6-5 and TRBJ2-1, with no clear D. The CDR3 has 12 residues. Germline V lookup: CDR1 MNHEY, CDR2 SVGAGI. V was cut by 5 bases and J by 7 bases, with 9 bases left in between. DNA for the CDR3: TGTGCCAGCAGTCGTCTGGGAAATGAGCAGTTCTTC. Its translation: CASSRLGNEQFF.

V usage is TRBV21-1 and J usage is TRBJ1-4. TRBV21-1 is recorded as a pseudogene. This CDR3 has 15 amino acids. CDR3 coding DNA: TGTGCCAGCAGCGCCCGACGGGACCCTAATGAAAAACTGTTTTTT. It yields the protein CASSARRDPNEKLFF.

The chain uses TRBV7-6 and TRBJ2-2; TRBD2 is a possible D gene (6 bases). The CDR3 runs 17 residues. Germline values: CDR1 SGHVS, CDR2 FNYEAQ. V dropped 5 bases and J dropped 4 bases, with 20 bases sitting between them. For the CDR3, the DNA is TGTGCCAGCAGCCCCTCCTTGGCGGGGCGCGGCACCGGGGAGCTGTTTTTT. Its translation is CASSPSLAGRGTGELFF.

The CDR3 DNA follows: TGTGCCAGCATTCCAGCCGCGTTGCCGAACTATGGCTACACCTTC. This codes for CASIPAALPNYGYTF. This chain joins TRBV6-5 and TRBJ1-2; D is unresolved. The CDR3 loop spans 15 amino acids. Deletions cut 7 bases from V and 2 bases from J, with 17 bases between. Germline CDR1 MNHEY, CDR2 SVGAGI.

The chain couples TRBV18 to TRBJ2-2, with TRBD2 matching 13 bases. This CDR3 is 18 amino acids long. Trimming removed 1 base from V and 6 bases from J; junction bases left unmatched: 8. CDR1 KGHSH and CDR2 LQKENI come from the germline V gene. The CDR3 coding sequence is TGTGCCAGCTCACCACTGCTCCGGGGACTAGCGGGATCCGGGGAGCTGTTTTTT. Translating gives CASSPLLRGLAGSGELFF.

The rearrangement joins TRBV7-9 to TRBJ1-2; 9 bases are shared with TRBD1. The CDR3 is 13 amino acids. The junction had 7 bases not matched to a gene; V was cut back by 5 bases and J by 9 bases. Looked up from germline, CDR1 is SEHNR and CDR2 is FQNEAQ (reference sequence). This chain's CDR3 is CASSRTGEFSYTF. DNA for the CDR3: TGTGCCAGCAGCCGGACAGGGGAGTTTAGCTACACCTTC.

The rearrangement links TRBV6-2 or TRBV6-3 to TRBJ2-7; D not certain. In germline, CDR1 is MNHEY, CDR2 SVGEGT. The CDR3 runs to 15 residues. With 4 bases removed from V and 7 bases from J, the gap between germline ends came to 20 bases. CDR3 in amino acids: CASSSPRTGFGEQYF. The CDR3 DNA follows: TGTGCCAGCAGTTCACCTAGGACGGGCTTTGGAGAGCAGTACTTC.

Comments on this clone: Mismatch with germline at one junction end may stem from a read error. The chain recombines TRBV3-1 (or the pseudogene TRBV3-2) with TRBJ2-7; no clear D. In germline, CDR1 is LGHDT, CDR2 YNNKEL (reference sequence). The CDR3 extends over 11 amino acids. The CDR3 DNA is TGTGCCAGCAGCCAAGCGGGTCAGTCAACCTTC. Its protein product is CASSQAGQSTF.

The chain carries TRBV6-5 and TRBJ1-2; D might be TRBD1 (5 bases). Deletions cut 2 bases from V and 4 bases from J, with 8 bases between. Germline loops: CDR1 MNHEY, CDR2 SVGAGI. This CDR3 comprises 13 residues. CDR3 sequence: CASSYDRAYGYTF. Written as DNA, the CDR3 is TGTGCCAGCAGTTACGACAGAGCCTATGGCTACACCTTC.

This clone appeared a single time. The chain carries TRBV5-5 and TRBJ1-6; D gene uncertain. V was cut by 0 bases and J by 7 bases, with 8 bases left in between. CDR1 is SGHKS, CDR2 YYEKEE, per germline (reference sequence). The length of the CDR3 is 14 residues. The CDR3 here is CASSLAADNSPLHF. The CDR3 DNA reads TGTGCCAGCAGCTTGGCTGCAGACAATTCACCCCTCCACTTT.

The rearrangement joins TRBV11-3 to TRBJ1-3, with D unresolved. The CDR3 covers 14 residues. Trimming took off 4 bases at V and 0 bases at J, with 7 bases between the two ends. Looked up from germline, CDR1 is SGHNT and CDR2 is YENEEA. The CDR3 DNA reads TGTGCCAGCAGCTCCACACTCTCTGGAAACACCATATATTTT. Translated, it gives CASSSTLSGNTIYF. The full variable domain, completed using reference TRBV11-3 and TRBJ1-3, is EAGVVQSPRYKIIEKKQPVAFWCNPISGHNTLYWYLQNLGQGPELLIRYENEEAVDDSQLPKDRFSAERLKGVDSTLKIQPAELGDSAVYLCASSSTLSGNTIYFGEGSWLTVV.

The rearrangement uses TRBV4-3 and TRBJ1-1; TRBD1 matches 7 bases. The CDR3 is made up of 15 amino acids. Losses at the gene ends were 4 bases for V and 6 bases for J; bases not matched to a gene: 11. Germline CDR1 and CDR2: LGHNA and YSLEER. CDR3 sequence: CASSPAGAGGSEAFF. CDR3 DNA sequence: TGCGCCAGCAGCCCTGCAGGAGCAGGGGGTTCTGAAGCTTTCTTT.

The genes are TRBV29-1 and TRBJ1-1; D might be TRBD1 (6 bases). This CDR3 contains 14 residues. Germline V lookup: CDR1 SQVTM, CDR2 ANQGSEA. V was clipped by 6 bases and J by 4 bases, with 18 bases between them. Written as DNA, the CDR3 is TGCAGCGTGGAGGGGGGGATTAGTCGCACTGAAGCTTTCTTT. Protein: CSVEGGISRTEAFF.

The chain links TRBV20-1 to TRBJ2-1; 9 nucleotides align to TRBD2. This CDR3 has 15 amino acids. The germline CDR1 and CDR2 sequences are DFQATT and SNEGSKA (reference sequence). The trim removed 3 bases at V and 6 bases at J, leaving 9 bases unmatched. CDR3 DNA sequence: TGCAGTGCTAGTCAGGTGGCTAGCGGGATCAATGAGCAGTTCTTC. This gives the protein CSASQVASGINEQFF.

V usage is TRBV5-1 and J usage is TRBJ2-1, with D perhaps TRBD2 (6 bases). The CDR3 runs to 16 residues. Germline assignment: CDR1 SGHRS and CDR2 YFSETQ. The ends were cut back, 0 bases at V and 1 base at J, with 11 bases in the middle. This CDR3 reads CASSLGLLASYNEQFF. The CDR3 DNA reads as TGCGCCAGCAGCTTGGGGTTGCTAGCGTCCTACAATGAGCAGTTCTTC.

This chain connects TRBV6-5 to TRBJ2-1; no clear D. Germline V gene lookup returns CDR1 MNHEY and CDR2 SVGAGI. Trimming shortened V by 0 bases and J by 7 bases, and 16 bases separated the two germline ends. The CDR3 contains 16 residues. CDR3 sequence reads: CASSYSTITLTNEQFF. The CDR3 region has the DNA TGTGCCAGCAGTTACTCGACGATTACGTTGACGAATGAGCAGTTCTTC.

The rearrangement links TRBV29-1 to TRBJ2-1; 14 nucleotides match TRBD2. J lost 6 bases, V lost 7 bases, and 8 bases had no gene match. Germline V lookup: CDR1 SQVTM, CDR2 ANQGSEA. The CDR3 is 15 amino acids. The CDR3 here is CSAVGLAGDLNEQFF. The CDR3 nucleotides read TGCAGCGCCGTGGGACTAGCGGGAGACCTCAATGAGCAGTTCTTC.

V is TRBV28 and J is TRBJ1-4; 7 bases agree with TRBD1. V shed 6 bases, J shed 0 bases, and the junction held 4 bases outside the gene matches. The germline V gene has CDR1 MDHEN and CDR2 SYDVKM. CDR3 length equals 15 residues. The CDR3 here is CASSQGVATNEKLFF. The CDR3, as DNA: TGTGCCAGCAGCCAGGGGGTTGCAACTAATGAAAAACTGTTTTTT.

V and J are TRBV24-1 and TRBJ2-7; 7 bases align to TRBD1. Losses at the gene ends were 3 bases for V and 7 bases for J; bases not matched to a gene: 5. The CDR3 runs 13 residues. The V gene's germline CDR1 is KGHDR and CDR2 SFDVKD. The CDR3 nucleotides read TGTGCCACCAGTGATGAGACAGGGCAAGAGCAGTACTTC. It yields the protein CATSDETGQEQYF.

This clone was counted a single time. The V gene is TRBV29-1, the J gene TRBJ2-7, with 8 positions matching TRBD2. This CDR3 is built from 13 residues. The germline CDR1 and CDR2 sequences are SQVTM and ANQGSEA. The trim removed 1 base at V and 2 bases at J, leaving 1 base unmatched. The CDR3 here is CSVEVAGTYEQYF. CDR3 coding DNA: TGCAGCGTTGAAGTAGCGGGGACCTACGAGCAGTACTTC.

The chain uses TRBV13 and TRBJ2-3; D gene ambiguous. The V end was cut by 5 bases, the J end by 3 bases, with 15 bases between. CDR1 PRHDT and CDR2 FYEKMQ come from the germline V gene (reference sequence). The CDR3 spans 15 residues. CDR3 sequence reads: CASSPLFRLTDTQYF. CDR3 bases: TGTGCCAGCAGCCCCCTATTTCGTCTTACAGATACGCAGTATTTT.